This is a list of T cell receptor beta chains from one sample in a study of cytomegalovirus exposure and HLA in healthy donors. Sequencing was performed with immunoSEQ multiplex PCR; in TCRdb, only in-frame clones are kept and a portion is missing. The sample yields more than 90,000 clones, over 65% seen once. The sequenced material came from PBMCs. The source of these receptors is a man over 45 in good health and CMV-seronegative. CDR3s include the opening cysteine and the closing phenylalanine or tryptophan. D genes are given only for firm matches. Rows may omit the clone size; those that give it use once, few, many or a size class.

TRBJ1-2 - - TRBV15 TGTGCCACCAGCAGTACAGGGCCCTATGGCTACACCTTC CATSSTGPYGYTF
TRBJ1-4 - - TRBV7-9 TGTGCCAGCAGCTCCCCAGGAGGTGAAAAACTGTTTTTT CASSSPGGEKLFF
TRBJ2-5 - - TRBV30 TGTGCCTGGACGACAGGGAGGGAGACCCAGTACTTC CAWTTGRETQYF
TRBJ1-1 - - TRBV4-1 TGCGCCAGCAGCCAAGGGGTCGTCGGGCGCGGGACTGAAGCTTTCTTT CASSQGVVGRGTEAFF
TRBJ2-2 - TRBD1 TRBV7-2 TGTGCCAGCAGCTTAGCGCCCCCCCACTACAGGGGGCGGAACACCGGGGAGCTGTTTTTT CASSLAPPHYRGRNTGELFF
TRBJ2-7 - TRBD1 TRBV29-1 TGCAGCGTTGAACTGGACAGGGGCAACGAGCAGTACTTC CSVELDRGNEQYF
TRBJ2-1 - - TRBV6-5 TGTGCCAGCAGTTACGGTGGGCCTTACAATGAGCAGTTCTTC CASSYGGPYNEQFF
TRBJ1-2 - - TRBV7-2 TGTGCCAGCAGCTTAGACAGCGGATCTAACTATGGCTACACCTTC CASSLDSGSNYGYTF
TRBJ1-1 - TRBD1 TRBV6-5 TGTGCCAGCAGTTACGGGACAGCCACTGAAGCTTTCTTT CASSYGTATEAFF
TRBJ1-2 - TRBD1 TRBV28 TGTGCCAGCAGTACACGGGACAGGGATGGCTACACCTTC CASSTRDRDGYTF
TRBJ1-1 - - TRBV7-9 TGTGCCAGCAGCCGACAGGAAGCTTTCTTT CASSRQEAFF
TRBJ2-3 - TRBD2 TRBV19 TGTGCCAGTAGTCTTGAACGCGGGACTAGCGGGAGGGCAGATACGCAGTATTTT CASSLERGTSGRADTQYF
TRBJ2-7 few - TRBV11-2 TGTGCCAGCAGCTTAGATCGCGGAGGAGGAATGAACGAGCAGTACTTC CASSLDRGGGMNEQYF
TRBJ1-5 - TRBD1 TRBV28 TGTGCCAGCAGTACCTGGGACAGGGGCAATCAGCCCCAGCATTTT CASSTWDRGNQPQHF
TRBJ1-4 - - TRBV21-1 TGTGCCAGCAGCAATCGTAGACAGGGACCTAATGAAAAACTGTTTTTT CASSNRRQGPNEKLFF
TRBJ2-1 - TRBD2 TRBV30 TGTGCCTGGAGTGTAGGGACTAGCGACTACAATGAGCAGTTCTTC CAWSVGTSDYNEQFF
TRBJ2-3 - - TRBV6-5 TGTGCCAGCAGCGCGGTGAGGGCCAGCACAGATACGCAGTATTTT CASSAVRASTDTQYF
TRBJ1-5 - TRBD1 TRBV19 TGTGCCACCCCCGGGACAGGCAATCAGCCCCAGCATTTT CATPGTGNQPQHF
TRBJ2-7 - TRBD1 TRBV6-6 TGTGCCAGCAGTTACTCGACCACAGGGGTGACGTACGAGCAGTACTTC CASSYSTTGVTYEQYF
TRBJ2-3 - TRBD2 TRBV7-9 TGTGCCAGCAGCTTAGGACTAGCGGGTGGATCCACAGATACGCAGTATTTT CASSLGLAGGSTDTQYF
TRBJ2-1 - TRBD2 TRBV9 TGTGCCAGCAGCGTAGCCTTCGGCCGGGGGGGAGGGCCAAGTGAGCAGTTCTTC CASSVAFGRGGGPSEQFF
TRBJ1-2 - TRBD1 TRBV2 TGTGCCAGCCTTCCAGGGGGCGCGAACTATGGCTACACCTTC CASLPGGANYGYTF
TRBJ2-3 once TRBD2 TRBV5-1 TGCGCCAGCAGCTTTAGCGGGGGGGATACAGATACGCAGTATTTT CASSFSGGDTDTQYF
TRBJ2-7 - - TRBV5-4 TGTGCCAGCAGCCAAGAACTTTACGAGCAGTACTTC CASSQELYEQYF
TRBJ1-5 - - TRBV30 TGTGCCTGGAGTGGAGACACCAGCAATCAGCCCCAGCATTTT CAWSGDTSNQPQHF
TRBJ1-1 - - TRBV14 TGTGCCAGCAGCCAAGAAATGCGGGGGATCACTGAAGCTTTCTTT CASSQEMRGITEAFF
TRBJ1-1 - - TRBV23-1 TGCGCCAGCTATAGTCGGGACACTGAAGCTTTCTTT CASYSRDTEAFF
TRBJ2-7 - - TRBV4-2 TGTGCCAGCAGCCAAGAGGCGGGATACTCCTACGAGCAGTACTTC CASSQEAGYSYEQYF
TRBJ1-5 - - TRBV27 TGTGCCAGCAGTTTAACCTACAATCAGCCCCAGCATTTT CASSLTYNQPQHF
TRBJ1-2 - - TRBV10-3 TGTGCCATCAGTTCGGCAGGGAAGAGTCAAAATGGCTACACCTTC CAISSAGKSQNGYTF
TRBJ2-7 - TRBD1 TRBV5-6 TGTGCCAGCAGCTTGGCCGACAGGGGGCCCTACGAGCAGTACTTC CASSLADRGPYEQYF
TRBJ2-5 - - TRBV5-6 TGTGCCAGCAGCTTGGACAGGGTGCAGACCCAGTACTTC CASSLDRVQTQYF
TRBJ1-1 - - TRBV6-4 TGTGCCAGCAGGGGCCCAGGGCTCACTGAAGCTTTCTTT CASRGPGLTEAFF
TRBJ2-7 once TRBD2 TRBV28 TGTGCCAGCAGCCTCGCGGGCCGGGAGGGCGAGCAGTACTTC CASSLAGREGEQYF
TRBJ2-2 - TRBD2 TRBV28 TGTGCCAGCAGTTTACGACTAGCGCACACCGGGGAGCTGTTTTTT CASSLRLAHTGELFF
TRBJ2-7 - - TRBV28 TGTGCCAGCAGACCAGGACTAGAAGGGGGCGAGCAGTACTTC CASRPGLEGGEQYF
TRBJ2-5 - - TRBV6-5 TGTGCCAGCAGCCAGGACAGCCGCCAAGAGACCCAGTACTTC CASSQDSRQETQYF
TRBJ2-5 - TRBD2 TRBV4-1 TGCGCCAGCAGCCAGATTAGCGGGAGGGCGGAGACCCAGTACTTC CASSQISGRAETQYF
TRBJ1-2 - TRBD1 TRBV27 TGTGCCAGCAGTCCTCGGACAGGCTATGGCTACACCTTC CASSPRTGYGYTF
TRBJ1-5 - - TRBV28 TGTGCCAGCAGTCCCGTGAATCAGCCCCAGCATTTT CASSPVNQPQHF
TRBJ2-1 once TRBD2 TRBV9 TGTGCCAGCAGCGTAGGACCTAGCGGGGGTTATGAGCAGTTCTTC CASSVGPSGGYEQFF